Listed here are 17 T cell receptor beta chains from one sample, sequenced in a study of memory CD4+ T cells and cytomegalovirus serostatus. Single viable CD3+CD4+CD8-CD45RO+ cells were sorted as the memory CD4+ T cells. Data came from immunoSEQ multiplex PCR; TCRdb stores just in-frame clones and leaves some out. The table lists tens of thousands of clones, roughly four fifths of them singletons. Material: memory CD4+ T cells from blood. The source of these receptors is an adult in good health and CMV-seronegative.

The rearrangement links TRBV5-4 to TRBJ1-2; 8 positions match TRBD1. CDR1 and CDR2 (germline): SGHNT, YYREEE (reference sequence). The trim removed 4 bases at V and 5 bases at J, leaving 7 bases unmatched. This CDR3 comprises 14 residues. CDR3: CASSLNRGGYGYTF. The CDR3 DNA is TGTGCCAGCAGCCTTAACAGGGGGGGGTATGGCTACACCTTC.

CDR3 protein: CSVAQGRSNQPQHF. CDR3 coding DNA: TGCAGCGTTGCCCAGGGACGGAGCAATCAGCCCCAGCATTTT. This chain uses TRBV29-1 with TRBJ1-5; TRBD1 is a possible D gene (5 bases). Germline CDR1 reads SQVTM; CDR2 reads ANQGSEA. The V and J ends lost 4 bases and 1 base respectively, with 11 bases between them. The CDR3 has 14 amino acids.

The chain has TRBV28 and TRBJ2-7; 10 bases map to TRBD1. The CDR3 covers 15 residues. The germline gives CDR1 MDHEN, CDR2 SYDVKM. The J segment lost 0 bases and the V segment lost 4 bases, leaving 3 bases of the junction unmatched. The CDR3 DNA reads TGTGCCAGCAGTTCCTGGACAGGGGGCTCCTACGAGCAGTACTTC. Its protein product is CASSSWTGGSYEQYF.

V gene TRBV2 combines with J gene TRBJ1-1; D not resolved. Germline CDR1 and CDR2: SNHLY and FYNNEI. The CDR3 is 11 residues long. V dropped 11 bases and J dropped 3 bases, with 10 bases sitting between them. Written as DNA, the CDR3 is TGTGCCGCCAAGGGTGACACTGAAGCTTTCTTT. Its protein product is CAAKGDTEAFF.

The V and J genes are TRBV4-1 and TRBJ2-1; D unclear. This CDR3 comprises 14 residues. The V gene's germline CDR1 is MGHRA and CDR2 YSYEKL. V was shortened by 5 bases and J by 0 bases, with 8 bases between the two germline ends. CDR3 region: CASSRDSSYNEQFF. The CDR3 DNA follows: TGCGCCAGCAGCAGAGATTCCTCCTACAATGAGCAGTTCTTC.

This clone was seen a few times. J is TRBJ1-3 and V is TRBV6-1; D is perhaps TRBD1 (5 bases). Trimming stripped 5 bases from V and 2 bases from J, with 13 bases between. Looked up from germline, CDR1 is MNHNS and CDR2 is SASEGT. The CDR3 totals 15 residues. CDR3 in amino acids: CASSTGTTAGNTIYF. CDR3 coding DNA: TGTGCCAGCAGTACCGGGACCACCGCTGGAAACACCATATATTTT.

This clone was detected only a few times. The J gene is TRBJ1-6, the V gene TRBV9, with TRBD1 identical over 9 bases. V dropped 3 bases and J dropped 7; count of bases not matched to a gene: 5. The CDR3 loop spans 15 amino acids. The germline V gene has CDR1 SGDLS and CDR2 YYNGEE. CDR3 loop: CASSAGQGTNSPLHF. The CDR3 DNA sequence: TGTGCCAGCAGCGCGGGACAGGGAACGAATTCACCCCTCCACTTT.

The chain is built from TRBV2 and TRBJ1-5, with 9 bases matching TRBD1. CDR3 length: 14 residues. The V and J ends lost 8 bases and 6 bases, in that order; junction bases with no gene match: 8. The germline gives CDR1 SNHLY, CDR2 FYNNEI. The CDR3 nucleotides read TGTGCCAGCCTTGAGGACAGGGGTTTTCAGCCCCAGCATTTT. Translated, it gives CASLEDRGFQPQHF.

The chain recombines TRBV6-1 with TRBJ2-7; 8 nucleotides agree with TRBD2. After removal of 8 bases from V and 2 bases from J, the junction contained 5 bases not matched to a gene. Germline V gene sequence: CDR1 MNHNS, CDR2 SASEGT. The CDR3 spans 13 residues. CDR3 in amino acids: CASREGGTYEQYF. The DNA for the CDR3 is TGTGCCAGCCGGGAGGGTGGGACCTACGAGCAGTACTTC.

This chain joins TRBV2 and TRBJ1-1; D uncertain. CDR1 and CDR2 from the germline V gene are SNHLY and FYNNEI. CDR3 size: 11 residues. V was clipped by 5 bases and J by 6 bases, with 7 bases between them. CDR3 region: CASSPRAEAFF. The CDR3 DNA follows: TGTGCCAGCAGTCCCCGGGCTGAAGCTTTCTTT.

V usage is TRBV28 and J usage is TRBJ1-3, with D unresolved. The V end was cut by 6 bases, the J end by 3 bases, with 15 bases between. Germline V CDR1 and CDR2: MDHEN, SYDVKM. CDR3 length: 15 residues. The CDR3 nucleotides read TGTGCCAGCAGCCCCCTCACGGGCTTTGGAAACACCATATATTTT. Translating it yields CASSPLTGFGNTIYF.

The chain is built from TRBV4-2 and TRBJ2-1; 12 bases match TRBD2. Germline V gene data show CDR1 as LGHNA and CDR2 as YNFKEQ. The trim removed 5 bases at V and 8 bases at J, leaving 4 bases unmatched. This CDR3 has 14 residues. In DNA, the CDR3 is TGTGCCAGCAGCGCTAGCGGGGGGGCAGATGAGCAGTTCTTC. Protein product: CASSASGGADEQFF.

This chain connects TRBV28 to TRBJ1-1; D unresolved. V lost 2 bases and J 0 bases, leaving 10 bases between the germline ends. CDR1 is MDHEN and CDR2 is SYDVKM in the germline V gene. The CDR3 extends over 15 amino acids. CDR3 in amino acids: CASSLAIGVNTEAFF. In nucleotides, the CDR3 is TGTGCCAGCAGTTTAGCTATCGGGGTGAACACTGAAGCTTTCTTT. Filled out from reference TRBV28 and TRBJ1-1, the complete variable domain reads DVKVTQSSRYLVKRTGEKVFLECVQDMDHENMFWYRQDPGLGLRLIYFSYDVKMKEKGDIPEGYSVSREKKERFSLILESASTNQTSMYLCASSLAIGVNTEAFFGQGTRLTVV.

The gene calls are TRBV6-1 and TRBJ1-3; D is undetermined. Germline V gene lookup returns CDR1 MNHNS and CDR2 SASEGT. The CDR3 totals 16 residues. V was cut by 0 bases and J by 2 bases, with 11 bases left in between. Here the CDR3 reads CASSEARGWAGNTIYF. Here the CDR3 DNA reads TGTGCCAGCAGTGAAGCCCGGGGTTGGGCTGGAAACACCATATATTTT.

The chain employs TRBV5-1 and TRBJ2-5, with 10 positions matching TRBD2. The CDR3 is 18 amino acids. Trimming took 4 bases from V and 1 from J; bases not matched to a gene: 13. CDR1 and CDR2 (germline): SGHRS, YFSETQ. The CDR3 DNA reads TGCGCCAGCAGCGGGGGGACTAGCGCAACCAGCCGCCAAGAGACCCAGTACTTC. Protein sequence: CASSGGTSATSRQETQYF.

The table lists this clone with a count of one. This chain connects TRBV19 to TRBJ2-3; the match to TRBD1 covers 9 bases. Losses at the gene ends were 5 bases for V and 3 bases for J; bases not matched to a gene: 18. The CDR3 is made up of 19 amino acids. CDR1 and CDR2 from the germline V gene are LNHDA and SQIVND (reference sequence). This CDR3 is CASSRTGGKRTVGTDTQYF. The DNA for the CDR3 is TGTGCCAGTAGTCGAACAGGGGGCAAGCGTACGGTGGGTACAGATACGCAGTATTTT.

This chain links TRBV28 with TRBJ1-1; D possibly corresponds to TRBD1 (5 bases). V was cut by 1 base and J by 8 bases, with 17 bases left in between. The V gene's germline CDR1 is MDHEN and CDR2 SYDVKM. The CDR3 extends over 15 amino acids. In nucleotides, the CDR3 is TGTGCCAGCAGTTTATTACATAGGGGCAGTAGGGAAGCTTTCTTT. Encoded protein: CASSLLHRGSREAFF.